This passage covers 12 T cell receptor beta chains from one sample sequenced in a study of blood T cell repertoires in COVID-19. Data came from immunoSEQ multiplex PCR; TCRdb stores just in-frame clones and leaves some out. The table lists 150,000 to 200,000 clones, approximately 80% of them singletons. The sample taken for sequencing was PBMCs or T cells enriched from blood (not recorded which). Receptors originate from a man aged 35 to 55 who had recovered from COVID-19.

This chain connects TRBV5-1 to TRBJ2-1; tentatively, D is TRBD1 (5 bases). Deletions cut 3 bases from V and 8 bases from J, with 15 bases between. The V gene's germline CDR1 is SGHRS and CDR2 YFSETQ. This CDR3 has 14 residues. The CDR3 coding sequence is TGCGCCAGCAGCTACGACAGCCCCAGGGATGAGCAGTTCTTC. Translated, it gives CASSYDSPRDEQFF.

This chain uses TRBV7-9 with TRBJ1-1, with 7 bases matching TRBD1. The junction had 11 bases not matched to a gene; V was cut back by 4 bases and J by 3 bases. Germline assignment: CDR1 SEHNR and CDR2 FQNEAQ (reference sequence). This CDR3 spans 16 amino acids. The CDR3 bases are TGTGCCAGCAGCTCCTGGACAGGCCCTAAGGACACTGAAGCTTTCTTT. Translating gives CASSSWTGPKDTEAFF.

The rearrangement links TRBV19 to TRBJ1-1, with 7 bases matching TRBD1. With 5 bases clipped from V and 4 bases from J, the junction kept 7 bases outside the gene matches. The CDR3 extends over 14 amino acids. Per germline, CDR1 LNHDA and CDR2 SQIVND (reference sequence). The CDR3 region has the DNA TGTGCCAGTAGTCATACAGGGGTGGGCACTGAAGCTTTCTTT. It translates to CASSHTGVGTEAFF.

This clone was recorded only once. V and J are TRBV9 and TRBJ2-1; D perhaps matches TRBD2 (5 bases). Trimming took off 0 bases at V and 5 bases at J, with 9 bases between the two ends. The CDR3 runs to 14 residues. From germline, CDR1 is SGDLS and CDR2 YYNGEE. The CDR3 DNA reads as TGTGCCAGCAGCGTAGAGGGAGTTCACAATGAGCAGTTCTTC. This encodes CASSVEGVHNEQFF.

This chain uses TRBV13 with TRBJ1-6, with D possibly TRBD1 on 6 matching bases. This CDR3 spans 16 amino acids. Germline loops: CDR1 PRHDT, CDR2 FYEKMQ (reference sequence). With 5 bases removed from V and 7 bases from J, the gap between germline ends came to 18 bases. The CDR3, as DNA: TGTGCCAGCAGCCGGGGACAAAACTTGCGCAATTCACCCCTCCACTTT. This codes for CASSRGQNLRNSPLHF.

V and J are TRBV30 and TRBJ1-4; D call uncertain. Germline CDR1 and CDR2: GTSNPN and SVGIG (reference sequence). V was trimmed by 2 bases and J by 7 bases, leaving 14 bases between them. There are 14 residues in the CDR3. The CDR3 sequence: CAWSPIETGEKLFF. Here the CDR3 DNA reads TGTGCCTGGAGTCCAATCGAGACGGGTGAAAAACTGTTTTTT.

V usage is TRBV29-1 and J usage is TRBJ2-7; 7 bases map to TRBD2. V shed 3 bases and J 0 bases; nucleotides not matched to a gene: 8. The CDR3 covers 15 residues. Germline CDR1 SQVTM, CDR2 ANQGSEA. CDR3 region: CSVEGGTGSSYEQYF. CDR3 nucleotides: TGCAGCGTTGAGGGAGGGACGGGAAGCTCCTACGAGCAGTACTTC.

The rearrangement joins TRBV19 to TRBJ1-2; possible D gene TRBD1, 6 bases. Germline V gene data show CDR1 as LNHDA and CDR2 as SQIVND (reference sequence). This CDR3 has 14 residues. V was clipped by 6 bases and J by 4 bases, with 15 bases between them. The CDR3 sequence: CASRMGQGGYGYTF. The CDR3 DNA follows: TGTGCCAGTAGGATGGGCCAAGGGGGCTATGGCTACACCTTC.

The table lists this clone with a count of one. The J gene is TRBJ2-3, the V gene TRBV18; possibly TRBD1 for D (7 bases). This CDR3 has 18 amino acids. Germline V gene lookup returns CDR1 KGHSH and CDR2 LQKENI. V was pared by 4 bases and J by 0 bases, with 20 bases between. The CDR3 DNA sequence: TGTGCCAGCTCACAGGACAGGCCGGGGGTCCCTAGCACAGATACGCAGTATTTT. Translating gives CASSQDRPGVPSTDTQYF.

V and J are TRBV5-1 and TRBJ1-1; D gene ambiguous. Germline V gene sequence: CDR1 SGHRS, CDR2 YFSETQ. The V end was cut by 0 bases, the J end by 1 base, with 7 bases between. This CDR3 comprises 14 residues. The CDR3 region is CASSLERWNTEAFF. CDR3 sequence (DNA): TGCGCCAGCAGCTTGGAACGGTGGAACACTGAAGCTTTCTTT.

In DNA form, the CDR3 reads TGTGCCAGCCTGGTTGGGACTAGCTCGAACACCGGGGAGCTGTTTTTT. Translation gives CASLVGTSSNTGELFF. This rearrangement joins TRBV2 to TRBJ2-2; 9 nucleotides line up with TRBD2. Trimming cost V 8 bases and J 0 bases; bases outside gene matches: 7. Germline V gives CDR1 SNHLY, CDR2 FYNNEI. The CDR3 is made up of 16 amino acids.

V usage is TRBV5-6 and J usage is TRBJ1-1, with no clear D. This CDR3 has 13 amino acids. Germline V gene lookup returns CDR1 SGHDT and CDR2 YYEEEE. V lost 6 bases and J lost 6, with 15 bases in between. Written as DNA, the CDR3 is TGTGCCAGCACCGAGTGGGTCGGAGCTGAAGCTTTCTTT. Translated: CASTEWVGAEAFF.